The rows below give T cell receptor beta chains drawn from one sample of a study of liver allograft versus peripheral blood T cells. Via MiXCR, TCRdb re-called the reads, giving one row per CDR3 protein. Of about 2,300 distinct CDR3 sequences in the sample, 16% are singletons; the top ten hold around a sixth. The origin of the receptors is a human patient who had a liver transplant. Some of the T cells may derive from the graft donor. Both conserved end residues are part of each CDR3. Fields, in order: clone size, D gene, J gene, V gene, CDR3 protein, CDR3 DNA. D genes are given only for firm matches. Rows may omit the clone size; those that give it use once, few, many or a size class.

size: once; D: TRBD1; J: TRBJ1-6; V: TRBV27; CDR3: CASRDIFFRGNNSPPHF; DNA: TGTGCCAGCAGGGACATATTTTTCAGGGGGAATAATTCACCCCCCCACTTT
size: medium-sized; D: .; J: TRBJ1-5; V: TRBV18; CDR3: CASSPVGQFGAPQHF; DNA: TGTGCCAGCTCACCCGTAGGACAGTTCGGGGCGCCCCAGCATTTT
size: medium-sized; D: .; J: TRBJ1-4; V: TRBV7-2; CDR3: CASSLGSAGGEKLFF; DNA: TGTGCCAGCAGCTTAGGGTCGGCGGGGGGGGAAAAACTGTTTTTT
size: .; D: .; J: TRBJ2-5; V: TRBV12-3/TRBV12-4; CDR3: CASSLNRQETQYF; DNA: TGTGCCAGCAGTTTAAATAGGCAAGAGACCCAGTACTTC
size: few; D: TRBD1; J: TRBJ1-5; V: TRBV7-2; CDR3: CASSYGQGAGGNQPQHF; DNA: TGTGCCAGCAGTTACGGACAGGGGGCCGGAGGCAATCAGCCCCAGCATTTT
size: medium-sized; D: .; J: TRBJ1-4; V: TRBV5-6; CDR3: CASSFSEGRGNEKLFF; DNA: TGTGCCAGCAGCTTTTCGGAAGGGAGGGGTAATGAAAAACTGTTTTTT
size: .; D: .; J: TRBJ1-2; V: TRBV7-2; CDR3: CASSPRAMNYGYTF; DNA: TGTGCCAGCAGCCCCAGGGCCATGAACTATGGCTACACCTTC
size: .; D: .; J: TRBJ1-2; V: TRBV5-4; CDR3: CASSFRGGGYTF; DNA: TGTGCCAGCAGCTTCCGGGGGGGGGGCTACACCTTC
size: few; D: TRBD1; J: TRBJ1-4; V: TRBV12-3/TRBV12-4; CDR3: CASSRDRGASGLFF; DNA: TGTGCCAGCAGCCGGGACAGGGGGGCCAGCGGACTGTTTTTT
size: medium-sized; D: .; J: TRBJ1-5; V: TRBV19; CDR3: CASSDSSGQPQHF; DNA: TGTGCCAGTAGCGACAGTTCTGGTCAGCCCCAGCATTTT
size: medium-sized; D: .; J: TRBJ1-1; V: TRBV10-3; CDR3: CAISDRDGSTEAFF; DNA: TGTGCCATCAGTGACAGGGATGGTAGCACTGAAGCTTTCTTT
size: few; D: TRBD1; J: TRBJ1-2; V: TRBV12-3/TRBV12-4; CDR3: CASSLEGANYGYTF; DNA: TGTGCCAGCAGTTTGGAGGGGGCGAACTATGGCTACACCTTC
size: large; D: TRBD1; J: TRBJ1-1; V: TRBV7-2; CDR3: CAIKRDSYTEAFF; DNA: TGTGCCATTAAAAGGGACAGTTACACTGAAGCTTTCTTT
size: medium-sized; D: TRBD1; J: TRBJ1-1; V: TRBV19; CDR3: CASSIPAGGPNTEAFF; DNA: TGTGCCAGTAGTATTCCGGCAGGGGGACCGAACACTGAAGCTTTCTTT
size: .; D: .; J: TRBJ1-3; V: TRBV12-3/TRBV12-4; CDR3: CASSLDRSSGNTIYF; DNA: TGTGCCAGCAGCCTGGACCGGAGCTCTGGAAACACCATATATTTT
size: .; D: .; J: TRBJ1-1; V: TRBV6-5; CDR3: CASTNTGGPNTEAFF; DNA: TGTGCCAGCACTAATACGGGAGGGCCGAACACTGAAGCTTTCTTT
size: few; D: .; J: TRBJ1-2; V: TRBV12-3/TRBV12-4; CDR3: CASSRGQYGYTF; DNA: TGTGCCAGCAGTCGGGGTCAGTATGGCTACACCTTC
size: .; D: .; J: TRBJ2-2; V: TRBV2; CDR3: CASSVGTGELFF; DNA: TGTGCCAGCAGTGTCGGAACCGGGGAGCTGTTTTTT
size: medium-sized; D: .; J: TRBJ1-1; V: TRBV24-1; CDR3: CATSDLLRNTEAFF; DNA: TGTGCCACCAGTGATTTGTTGCGGAACACTGAAGCTTTCTTT
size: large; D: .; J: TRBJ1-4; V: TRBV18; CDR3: CASSPGIGEKLFF; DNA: TGTGCCAGCTCACCCGGGATTGGGGAAAAACTGTTTTTT
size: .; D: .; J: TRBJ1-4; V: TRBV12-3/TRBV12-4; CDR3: CASSLILGTNEKLFF; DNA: TGTGCCAGCAGTTTGATTCTGGGCACTAATGAAAAACTGTTTTTT
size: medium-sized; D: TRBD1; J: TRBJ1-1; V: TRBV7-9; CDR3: CASSLEQGSTEAFF; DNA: TGTGCCAGCAGCTTAGAACAGGGGAGCACTGAAGCTTTCTTT
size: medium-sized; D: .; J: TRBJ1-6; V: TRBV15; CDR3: CATSRDTDNSPLHF; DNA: TGTGCCACCAGCCGGGACACTGATAATTCACCCCTCCACTTT
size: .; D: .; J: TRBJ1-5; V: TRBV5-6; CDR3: CASSLSPGLKPQHF; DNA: TGTGCCAGCAGCTTGTCCCCGGGGCTTAAGCCCCAGCATTTT
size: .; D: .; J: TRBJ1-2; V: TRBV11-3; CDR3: CASSSSWGTNYGYTF; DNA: TGTGCCAGCAGCTCTAGCTGGGGGACCAACTATGGCTACACCTTC
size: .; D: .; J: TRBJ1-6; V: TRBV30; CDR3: CAWRGLRNSPLHF; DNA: TGTGCCTGGAGGGGGCTTCGTAATTCACCCCTCCACTTT
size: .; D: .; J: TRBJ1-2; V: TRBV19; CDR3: CASSMGTLQAHTF; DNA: TGTGCCAGTAGTATGGGGACTCTCCAGGCCCACACCTTC
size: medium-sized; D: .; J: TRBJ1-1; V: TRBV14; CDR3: CASSHRGANTEAFF; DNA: TGTGCCAGCAGCCATCGGGGCGCGAACACTGAAGCTTTCTTT
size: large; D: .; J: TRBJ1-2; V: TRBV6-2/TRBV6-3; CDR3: CASSEPGLNYGYTF; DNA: TGTGCCAGCAGCGAGCCTGGGCTAAACTATGGCTACACCTTC
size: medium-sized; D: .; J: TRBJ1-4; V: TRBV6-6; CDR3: CASWSEKLFF; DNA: TGTGCCAGCTGGAGTGAAAAACTGTTTTTT
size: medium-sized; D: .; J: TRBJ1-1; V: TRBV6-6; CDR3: CASSSRDGNTEAFF; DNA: TGTGCCAGCAGTAGCCGGGACGGGAACACTGAAGCTTTCTTT
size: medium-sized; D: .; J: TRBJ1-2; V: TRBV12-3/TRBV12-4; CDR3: CASSSSRNYGYTF; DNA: TGTGCCAGCAGTTCTTCCCGGAACTATGGCTACACCTTC